This T cell receptor beta chain was obtained from a study of T cell responses to AZD1222 COVID-19 vaccine. A note on this clone: The antigen is undetermined.

General study points: Clonal diversity may have been underestimated in mostly white British donors.

Data came from immunoSEQ multiplex PCR; TCRdb stores just in-frame clones and leaves some out. The table lists around 150,000 clones, 85% to 90% of them singletons. CDR3 length: 14 residues. Deletions cut 1 base from V and 8 bases from J, with 14 bases between. Germline lookup yields CDR1 LGHDT and CDR2 YNNKEL (reference sequence). This clonotype was sampled from an adult who received the AZD1222 COVID-19 vaccine. The J gene is TRBJ1-2, the V gene TRBV3-1 (or the pseudogene TRBV3-2); D is possibly TRBD1 (5 bases). The sequences come from peripheral blood, collected 28 days after the second AZD1222 dose. CDR3 loop: CASSQVQGSDGYTF. The CDR3 nucleotides read TGTGCCAGCAGCCAAGTTCAGGGCTCGGACGGCTACACCTTC.